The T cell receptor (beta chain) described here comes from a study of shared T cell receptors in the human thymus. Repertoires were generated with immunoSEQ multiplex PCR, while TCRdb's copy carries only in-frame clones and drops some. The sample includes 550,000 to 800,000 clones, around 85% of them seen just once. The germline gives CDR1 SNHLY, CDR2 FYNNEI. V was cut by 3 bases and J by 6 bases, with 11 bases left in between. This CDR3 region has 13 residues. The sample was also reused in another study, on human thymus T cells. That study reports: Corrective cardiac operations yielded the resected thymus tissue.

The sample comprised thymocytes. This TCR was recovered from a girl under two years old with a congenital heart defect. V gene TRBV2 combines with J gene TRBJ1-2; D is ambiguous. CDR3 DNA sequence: TGTGCCAGCAGTGAGGGGAGAGCGGATGGCTACACCTTC. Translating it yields CASSEGRADGYTF. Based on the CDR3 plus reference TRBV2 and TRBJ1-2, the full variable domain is EPEVTQTPSHQVTQMGQEVILRCVPISNHLYFYWYRQILGQKVEFLVSFYNNEISEKSEIFDDQFSVERPDGSNFTLKIRSTKLEDSAMYFCASSEGRADGYTFGSGTRLTVV.